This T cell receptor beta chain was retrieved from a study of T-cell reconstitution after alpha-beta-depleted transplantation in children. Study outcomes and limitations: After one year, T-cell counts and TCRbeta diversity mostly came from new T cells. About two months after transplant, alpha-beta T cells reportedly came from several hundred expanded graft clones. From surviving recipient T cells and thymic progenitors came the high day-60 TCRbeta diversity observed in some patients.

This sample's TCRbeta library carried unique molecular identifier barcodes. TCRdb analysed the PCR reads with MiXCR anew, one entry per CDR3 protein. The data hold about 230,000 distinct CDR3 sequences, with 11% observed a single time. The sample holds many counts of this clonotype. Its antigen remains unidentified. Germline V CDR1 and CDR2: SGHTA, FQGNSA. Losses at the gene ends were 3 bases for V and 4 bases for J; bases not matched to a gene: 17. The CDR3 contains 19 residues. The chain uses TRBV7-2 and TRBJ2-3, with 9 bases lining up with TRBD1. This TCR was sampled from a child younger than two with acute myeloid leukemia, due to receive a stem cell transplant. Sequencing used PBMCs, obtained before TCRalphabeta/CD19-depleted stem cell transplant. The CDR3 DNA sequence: TGTGCCAGCAGCTTTGCTCATCCCATGGGGACAGGGAATCCAGATACGCAGTATTTT. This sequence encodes CASSFAHPMGTGNPDTQYF.